What follows describes a single T cell receptor beta chain. Looked up from germline, CDR1 is SEHNR and CDR2 is FQNEAQ (reference sequence). V was clipped by 4 bases and J by 6 bases; unmatched bases: 8. The CDR3 runs 14 residues. The sample originates from a study of blood T cell repertoires in COVID-19. In the source study's methods: How many nucleated cells were present was estimated from reference gene primer amplification. The repertoire was sequenced with immunoSEQ multiplex PCR; TCRdb's copy has only in-frame clones and lacks some. That table gives V, J and clone size, and the DNA gave D and trimming. The repertoire holds about 90,000 clones, approximately 80% seen once, with approximately 10% in the top ten.

The chain is built from TRBV7-9 and TRBJ2-7; 8 bases align to TRBD1. The specimen sequenced was peripheral blood. The clonotype was recovered from a woman aged 70-85 years with acute or convalescent COVID-19. The CDR3 protein is CASSSGQGRFEQYF. DNA for the CDR3: TGTGCCAGCAGCTCAGGACAGGGTAGGTTCGAGCAGTACTTC.